This T cell receptor beta chain was retrieved from a study of blood T cell repertoires in COVID-19. CDR3 length: 15 amino acids. Germline CDR1 reads LNHDA; CDR2 reads SQIVND (reference sequence). The junction had 3 bases not matched to a gene; V was cut back by 5 bases and J by 1 base. The protocol was immunoSEQ multiplex PCR, while the TCRdb copy is restricted to in-frame clones and leaves out a portion. The data hold 110,000 or so clones, with 81% observed a single time. This clone was recorded only once. This receptor was taken from an elderly man with acute or convalescent COVID-19. The chain recombines TRBV19 with TRBJ1-5; 9 nucleotides agree with TRBD1. The sample consisted of peripheral blood. CDR3 nucleotides: TGTGCCAGTAGTGTGACAGGGGGGAGCAATCAGCCCCAGCATTTT. Translation: CASSVTGGSNQPQHF. Complete variable domain (other parts from reference TRBV19 and TRBJ1-5): DGGITQSPKYLFRKEGQNVTLSCEQNLNHDAMYWYRQDPGQGLRLIYYSQIVNDFQKGDIAEGYSVSREKKESFPLTVTSAQKNPTAFYLCASSVTGGSNQPQHFGDGTRLSIL.